This T cell receptor (beta chain) was found in a study of immune cell composition in non-small cell lung cancer. Normal lung was sampled as far from the tumour as possible, at least 3 cm. Data came from immunoSEQ multiplex PCR; TCRdb stores just in-frame clones and leaves some out. This sample has about 3,100 clones; 60% to 75% occur once, and the top ten carry more than 4.5%. This CDR3 is built from 16 residues. The V end was cut by 2 bases, the J end by 5 bases, with 18 bases between. Germline-derived CDR1 and CDR2 are SGDLS and YYNGEE. The sequence derives from a human donor with non-small cell lung cancer. This sequence joins TRBV9 and TRBJ2-3, with a weak D call TRBD2 (5 bases). Sequences were obtained from non-adjacent lung tissue. The CDR3 loop reads CASSVLAVNEVDTQYF. CDR3 nucleotide sequence: TGTGCCAGCAGCGTTCTAGCCGTGAATGAGGTAGATACGCAGTATTTT.